The 25 T cell receptor beta chains given below trace back to one sample, sequenced in a study of T-cell memory formation after mild COVID-19 (dated by TCRdb to about 2021). The library was obtained by 5' RACE. TCRdb records Illumina NovaSeq 6000 as the sequencer. The public sequencing data were trimmed at Q25 with fastp and processed into clonotypes with MiXCR by TCRdb, which kept only in-frame beta chains. Rows with one shared CDR3 protein collapse into an entry with the most common genes and DNA. For this sample the table gives about 340,000 distinct CDR3 sequences, of which around 21% were detected only once. The top ten hold around an eighth of the sample. Sequencing was carried out using PBMCs or a T cell subset sorted from them (not recorded which). Source of these receptors: an adult woman who had mild COVID-19 (a few samples of this study predate the infection). The sample titles of this study are shuffled in the database, so cell type and time point are left out; the donor was told from shared clones.

This chain joins TRBV29-1 and TRBJ2-5; D remains unclear. The CDR3 runs 11 residues. V was shortened by 6 bases and J by 5 bases, with 10 bases between the two germline ends. CDR1 is SQVTM and CDR2 is ANQGSEA in the germline V gene. This CDR3 is CSVLNSETQYF. CDR3 nucleotides: TGCAGCGTCCTCAATAGTGAGACCCAGTACTTC.

This clonotype was detected only a few times. This chain links TRBV2 with TRBJ2-6; 14 positions match TRBD2. CDR3 length: 18 residues. The V gene's germline CDR1 is SNHLY and CDR2 FYNNEI. The V segment lost 6 bases and the J segment 3 bases; nucleotides outside the gene matches: 7. The CDR3 spells CASRTGTSGSIGANVLTF. The CDR3 DNA sequence: TGTGCCAGCAGGACCGGGACTAGCGGGAGTATTGGGGCCAACGTCCTGACTTTC.

The chain links TRBV7-9 to TRBJ2-5, with 8 bases fitting TRBD1. Germline V gene data show CDR1 as SEHNR and CDR2 as FQNEAQ (reference sequence). There are 15 residues in the CDR3. Losses at the gene ends were 6 bases for V and 5 bases for J; bases not matched to a gene: 11. DNA of the CDR3: TGTGCCAGCAGTCTCGGACAGGGAAGGAAGGAGACCCAGTACTTC. It encodes CASSLGQGRKETQYF.

In DNA form, the CDR3 reads TGTGCCAGCAGTGGACTAACGGGACAGGGAGAGACCCAGTACTTC. Protein product: CASSGLTGQGETQYF. The V gene is TRBV12-3 or TRBV12-4, the J gene TRBJ2-5; 9 positions match TRBD1. There are 15 residues in the CDR3. V dropped 5 bases and J dropped 4; count of bases not matched to a gene: 8.

The chain combines TRBV12-3 or TRBV12-4 with TRBJ2-1, with 10 bases lining up with TRBD1. With 2 bases clipped from V and 10 bases from J, the junction kept 17 bases outside the gene matches. The CDR3 totals 18 residues. The CDR3 here is CASSLFDVWGQGRGEQFF. CDR3 nucleotides: TGTGCCAGCAGTTTATTCGACGTTTGGGGACAGGGGCGAGGGGAGCAGTTCTTC.

In this sample, this clonotype turned up a few times. The chain recombines TRBV7-2 with TRBJ2-5; TRBD2 aligns across 12 bases. The CDR3 sequence is 18 residues long. The V gene's germline CDR1 is SGHTA and CDR2 FQGNSA. With 0 bases clipped from V and 4 bases from J, the junction kept 9 bases outside the gene matches. The CDR3 nucleotides are TGTGCCAGCAGCTTAGCGCCGATGACTAGCGGGAGTGGAGAGACCCAGTACTTC. It encodes CASSLAPMTSGSGETQYF. The full variable domain, its missing parts supplied by reference TRBV7-2 and TRBJ2-5, is GAGVSQSPSNKVTEKGKDVELRCDPISGHTALYWYRQSLGQGLEFLIYFQGNSAPDKSGLPSDRFSAERTGGSVSTLTIQRTQQEDSAVYLCASSLAPMTSGSGETQYFGPGTRLLVL.

The CDR3 loop is CATTRTPYNSPLHF. DNA for the CDR3: TGTGCCACGACGCGGACCCCCTATAATTCACCCCTCCACTTT. The chain couples TRBV10-3 to TRBJ1-6; D is undetermined. CDR3 size: 14 residues. The germline gives CDR1 ENHRY, CDR2 SYGVKD. V was shortened by 10 bases and J by 2 bases, with 12 bases between the two germline ends.

This clonotype turned up a few times. The rearrangement uses TRBV2 and TRBJ2-6, with D possibly being TRBD1 (6 bases). This CDR3 has 17 amino acids. Germline V gene data show CDR1 as SNHLY and CDR2 as FYNNEI. V shed 7 bases and J shed 0 bases, with 16 bases lying between them. CDR3 DNA: TGTGCCAGCATCCTAGACAGGTTAAGCTCTGGGGCCAACGTCCTGACTTTC. It yields the protein CASILDRLSSGANVLTF.

This clonotype was detected only a few times. The chain has TRBV27 and TRBJ2-4; tentative D call: TRBD1 (5 bases). The V gene lost 7 bases and the J gene lost 0 bases, with 7 bases spanning the gap. Germline assignment: CDR1 MNHEY and CDR2 SMNVEV (reference sequence). This CDR3 spans 13 amino acids. CDR3 protein: CASMGLAKNIQYF. The CDR3 DNA follows: TGTGCCAGCATGGGGCTAGCCAAAAACATTCAGTACTTC.

This rearrangement joins TRBV24-1 to TRBJ2-5, with 12 bases that match TRBD1. The V gene end was trimmed by 3 bases and the J gene end by 4 bases; junction bases not matched to a gene: 2. Germline loops: CDR1 KGHDR, CDR2 SFDVKD. The CDR3 is made up of 15 amino acids. In DNA form, the CDR3 reads TGTGCCACCAGTGATCCGGGACAGGGGGCAGAGACCCAGTACTTC. This sequence encodes CATSDPGQGAETQYF.

This chain uses TRBV4-1 with TRBJ2-2; no definite D call. V dropped 4 bases and J dropped 4 bases, with 13 bases sitting between them. The CDR3 is made up of 15 amino acids. Germline lookup yields CDR1 MGHRA and CDR2 YSYEKL. CDR3 bases: TGCGCCAGCAGCCCCCCGGGCGGTGGCACCGGGGAGCTGTTTTTT. This gives the protein CASSPPGGGTGELFF.

The rearrangement joins TRBV5-1 to TRBJ2-1; 9 nucleotides agree with TRBD2. The CDR3 is 15 residues long. Germline V lookup: CDR1 SGHRS, CDR2 YFSETQ. Trimming cost V 5 bases and J 4 bases; bases outside gene matches: 7. CDR3 nucleotides: TGCGCCAGCAGTAGTAGGACTAGCGATTACAATGAGCAGTTCTTC. This sequence encodes CASSSRTSDYNEQFF. Complete variable domain (other parts from reference TRBV5-1 and TRBJ2-1): KAGVTQTPRYLIKTRGQQVTLSCSPISGHRSVSWYQQTPGQGLQFLFEYFSETQRNKGNFPGRFSGRQFSNSRSEMNVSTLELGDSALYLCASSSRTSDYNEQFFGPGTRLTVL.

The chain employs TRBV6-6 and TRBJ1-3; maybe TRBD1 (5 bases). The V gene's germline CDR1 is MNHNY and CDR2 SVGAGI (reference sequence). The CDR3 covers 12 residues. V was trimmed by 11 bases and J by 9 bases, leaving 17 bases between them. This chain's CDR3 is CAASSPGGTIYF. CDR3 nucleotides: TGTGCCGCCAGCAGCCCCGGGGGCACCATATATTTT.

There are many counts of this clonotype. The chain joins TRBV4-3 to TRBJ2-4; D is ambiguous. In germline, CDR1 is LGHNA, CDR2 YSLEER. The CDR3 length is 16 residues. Trimming shortened V by 0 bases and J by 0 bases, and 9 bases separated the two germline ends. CDR3 coding DNA: TGCGCCAGCAGCCAAGAGAGGCTACTAGCCAAAAACATTCAGTACTTC. Residues: CASSQERLLAKNIQYF.

This chain joins TRBV12-3 or TRBV12-4 and TRBJ1-1; D may be TRBD1 (5 bases). The V end was cut by 3 bases, the J end by 6 bases, with 17 bases between. The CDR3 extends over 15 amino acids. Written as DNA, the CDR3 is TGTGCCAGCAGTTTTGGGGCAGGGTCGCCAGCTGAAGCTTTCTTT. Translation: CASSFGAGSPAEAFF.

This clonotype was seen a handful of times. The chain employs TRBV10-3 and TRBJ2-4; the D gene is possibly TRBD1 (6 bases). V lost 8 bases and J lost 8, with 13 bases in between. The CDR3 sequence is 12 residues long. Germline CDR1 is ENHRY and CDR2 is SYGVKD. CDR3 in amino acids: CAIGSEGDIQYF. The CDR3 DNA reads TGTGCCATCGGATCTGAGGGGGACATTCAGTACTTC.

CDR3 protein: CAIGDHAGGRDTQYF. The CDR3 DNA sequence: TGTGCCATCGGGGATCACGCGGGGGGGCGAGATACGCAGTATTTT. This rearrangement joins TRBV10-3 to TRBJ2-3; 9 positions agree with TRBD2. Germline trimming cut 8 bases from V and 5 bases from J; bases unmatched to any gene: 11. Germline V gives CDR1 ENHRY, CDR2 SYGVKD. The CDR3 has 15 residues.

This clonotype occurred a few times. CDR3 coding DNA: TGTGCCATCAGTGTAAGACAGGGTCCGTCCTACGAGCAGTACTTC. Translation: CAISVRQGPSYEQYF. The chain links TRBV10-3 to TRBJ2-7; 7 bases fit TRBD1. The trim removed 4 bases at V and 1 base at J, leaving 7 bases unmatched. The germline V gene encodes CDR1 ENHRY and CDR2 SYGVKD. This CDR3 is built from 15 residues.

CDR3 bases: TGTGCCAGCAGTCAATGGGGGGTTCCCTCCAGTCAAGAGACCCAGTACTTC. Translating it yields CASSQWGVPSSQETQYF. The chain carries TRBV6-1 and TRBJ2-5, with D tentatively TRBD2 (6 bases). Trimming cost V 5 bases and J 2 bases, with 21 bases left between them. The V gene's germline CDR1 is MNHNS and CDR2 SASEGT. The CDR3 is made up of 17 amino acids.

The chain links TRBV6-5 to TRBJ1-6; perhaps TRBD1 as D (5 bases). Germline-derived CDR1 and CDR2 are MNHEY and SVGAGI. The V gene lost 4 bases and the J gene lost 7 bases, with 17 bases spanning the gap. The CDR3 totals 16 residues. CDR3 sequence reads: CASSLGGWNKNSPLHF. In nucleotides, the CDR3 is TGTGCCAGCAGTTTGGGGGGGTGGAATAAGAATTCACCCCTCCACTTT.

This clonotype was recorded a few times. The rearrangement uses TRBV3-1 and TRBJ2-3, with D unclear. The CDR3 is 12 residues long. V lost 4 bases, J lost 10 bases, and 12 bases lay in between. CDR1 and CDR2 from the germline V gene are LGHDT and YNNKEL (reference sequence). In DNA form, the CDR3 reads TGTGCCAGCAGCCCCCAAGGGTCGGCGCAGTATTTT. This gives the protein CASSPQGSAQYF.

This clonotype has more than one count but fewer than ten. The J gene is TRBJ1-1, the V gene TRBV12-3 or TRBV12-4, with 8 nucleotides matching TRBD1. V lost 1 base and J lost 1; bases outside the gene matches: 2. This CDR3 comprises 15 residues. CDR3 sequence reads: CASSLGQGRNTEAFF. The DNA of the CDR3 is TGTGCCAGCAGTTTAGGACAGGGGCGGAACACTGAAGCTTTCTTT.

The chain links TRBV6-5 to TRBJ2-6; D possibly uses TRBD1 or TRBD2 (5 bases each). V lost 0 bases and J lost 2, with 14 bases in between. CDR1 is MNHEY and CDR2 is SVGAGI in the germline V gene. This CDR3 is 18 amino acids long. The DNA for the CDR3 is TGTGCCAGCAGTTACTCGAGTTGGGACGCGGCTGGGGCCAACGTCCTGACTTTC. This gives the protein CASSYSSWDAAGANVLTF.

This chain connects TRBV7-2 to TRBJ2-3; TRBD2 matches 7 bases. The CDR3 length is 14 residues. Germline V gives CDR1 SGHTA, CDR2 FQGNSA. Trimming took 1 base from V and 4 from J; bases not matched to a gene: 2. CDR3 coding DNA: TGTGCCAGCAGCTTAGGTAGCGGGCCAGATACGCAGTATTTT. Translation: CASSLGSGPDTQYF.

The chain uses TRBV12-3 or TRBV12-4 and TRBJ1-1, with D maybe TRBD1 (5 bases). Trimming cost V 5 bases and J 2 bases, with 12 bases left between them. The CDR3 length is 14 residues. The CDR3 DNA reads TGTGCCAGCAGTCTGACAGAAGCAAACACTGAAGCTTTCTTT. Amino acids: CASSLTEANTEAFF.